This TCR beta chain appears in the sequencing data of a study of blood T cell repertoires in COVID-19. Source study methods: By means of reference gene primer amplification, nucleated cell counts were estimated. Clones were sequenced by immunoSEQ multiplex PCR, and TCRdb holds only the in-frame ones, with some missing. That table gives V, J and clone size, and the DNA gave D and trimming. The sample includes more than 250,000 clones, around nine tenths of them seen just once. The study recruited people aged about 18 to 95 years across about two dozen US areas. Membership in each cohort depended on participant-reported clinical history. Each recovered donor of Cohort 3 presented with two negative PCRs, clearance, or symptom resolution. The CDR3 consists of 14 residues. Germline V lookup: CDR1 LGHNA, CDR2 YSLEER. V lost 2 bases to trimming and J lost 6 bases, with 10 bases between them.

The chain uses TRBV4-3 and TRBJ2-2; possibly TRBD1 for D (5 bases). This receptor was taken from a woman aged 18-35 years who had recovered from COVID-19. Sequenced sample: PBMCs or T cells enriched from blood (not recorded which). CDR3 DNA: TGCGCCAGCAGCCAATCCCAGGGTCCCGGGGAGCTGTTTTTT. As protein: CASSQSQGPGELFF.